This entry is about one T cell receptor beta chain. This entry comes from a study of control samples from healthy donors and cancer patients. Clones were read by immunoSEQ multiplex PCR, and TCRdb kept only the in-frame ones, dropping some. Of about 150,000 clones detected, over 90% appear once; the ten largest clones hold under 2.5%. This TCR came from a man aged 45 to 65 in good health. The sequenced material came from blood.

The CDR3 nucleotides are TGTGCCAGTAGTATAGCCCTGACAGGCCCTTATGGCTACACCTTC. Residues: CASSIALTGPYGYTF. The chain links TRBV19 to TRBJ1-2; weak D call: TRBD1 (6 bases). CDR1 is LNHDA and CDR2 is SQIVND in the germline V gene (reference sequence). V was pared by 1 base and J by 5 bases, with 14 bases between. This CDR3 is built from 15 residues.